This T cell receptor (beta chain) stems from a study of HIV-infected patients and healthy controls. Overall study findings and caveats: Significantly higher mean Gini indices appeared in HIV-infected repertoires, possibly reflecting oligoclonality. Healthy controls shared more CDR3 sequences between individuals than HIV-infected patients did. Donor HLA types were not determined in the study.

All unsorted peripheral T cells were captured because whole blood was used without fractionation. Reverse transcription used approximately 500 ng RNA and constant-region primers for alpha and beta. Alpha and beta chain libraries were made separately by chain-specific third strand synthesis with multiplexing indices. TCRdb reprocessed the 5' RACE reads via MiXCR and lists one record per CDR3 protein. The sample holds 10,000 to 15,000 distinct CDR3 sequences, approximately 11% seen once. This clonotype is termed medium-sized. Its antigen is unknown. Per the germline V gene, CDR1 is MGHDK and CDR2 is SYGVNS. Germline trimming cut 1 base from V and 4 bases from J; bases unmatched to any gene: 7. This CDR3 has 17 residues.

The chain couples TRBV25-1 to TRBJ2-2; 9 bases agree with TRBD1. The sequenced sample consisted of blood. The receptor was derived from an adult in good health. The CDR3 DNA reads TGTGCCAGCAGTGAATTGGGGGGACAGGGCGGCACCGGGGAGCTGTTTTTT. Its translation is CASSELGGQGGTGELFF. The whole variable domain, remainder taken from reference TRBV25-1 and TRBJ2-2, is EADIYQTPRYLVIGTGKKITLECSQTMGHDKMYWYQQDPGMELHLIHYSYGVNSTEKGDLSSESTVSRIRTEHFPLTLESARPSHTSQYLCASSELGGQGGTGELFFGEGSRLTVL.